The 7 T cell receptor beta chains reported below all come from one sample, sequenced in a study of blood T cell repertoires in COVID-19. The repertoire was sequenced with immunoSEQ multiplex PCR; TCRdb's copy has only in-frame clones and lacks some. The data contain around 320,000 clones, 89% of them singletons. The specimen was PBMCs or T cells enriched from blood (not recorded which). These receptors came from a woman aged 45-65 years who had been exposed to COVID-19.

The chain combines TRBV9 with TRBJ1-2; D is perhaps TRBD1 (6 bases). Germline CDR1 SGDLS, CDR2 YYNGEE. The CDR3 is made up of 14 amino acids. The V and J ends lost 6 bases and 4 bases respectively, with 16 bases between them. The CDR3 here is CASTVDSRAYGYTF. The CDR3 bases are TGTGCCAGCACCGTGGACAGTCGTGCCTATGGCTACACCTTC.

The chain uses TRBV5-1 and TRBJ2-2, with D tentatively TRBD1 (6 bases). Between the trimmed V and J ends, which lost 4 bases and 2 bases, there was a span of 15 bases. The CDR3 runs 16 residues. CDR1 and CDR2 from the germline V gene are SGHRS and YFSETQ. This CDR3 is CASSEPRGQNTGELFF. The DNA for the CDR3 is TGCGCCAGCAGCGAACCTAGGGGACAAAACACCGGGGAGCTGTTTTTT. Combining the CDR3 with reference TRBV5-1 and TRBJ2-2 gives the whole variable domain KAGVTQTPRYLIKTRGQQVTLSCSPISGHRSVSWYQQTPGQGLQFLFEYFSETQRNKGNFPGRFSGRQFSNSRSEMNVSTLELGDSALYLCASSEPRGQNTGELFFGEGSRLTVL.

The V and J genes are TRBV19 and TRBJ1-6, with D perhaps TRBD1 (5 bases). CDR1 and CDR2 from the germline V gene are LNHDA and SQIVND (reference sequence). V shed 1 base and J shed 8 bases, with 15 bases lying between them. CDR3 size: 16 residues. The CDR3 DNA follows: TGTGCCAGTAGTATAGGCAGCAGGGATTGGTATTCACCCCTCCACTTT. Translation: CASSIGSRDWYSPLHF.

The chain couples TRBV19 to TRBJ1-5; tentatively, D is TRBD1 (5 bases). The CDR3 covers 16 residues. With 4 bases removed from V and 5 bases from J, the gap between germline ends came to 18 bases. Germline values: CDR1 LNHDA, CDR2 SQIVND (reference sequence). The CDR3 coding sequence is TGTGCCAGTAGTAGAGAACTGGGAGGAGGGGATCAGCCCCAGCATTTT. Its protein is CASSRELGGGDQPQHF.

This chain uses TRBV5-1 with TRBJ1-1, with 11 bases that match TRBD1. The CDR3 is 17 amino acids. V shed 3 bases, J shed 3 bases, and the junction held 10 bases outside the gene matches. The germline V gene encodes CDR1 SGHRS and CDR2 YFSETQ. The CDR3 DNA reads TGCGCCAGCAGCTGGACCGGGACAGGGGGGTGGCACACTGAAGCTTTCTTT. It translates to CASSWTGTGGWHTEAFF.

The chain is built from TRBV2 and TRBJ1-2; 8 bases map to TRBD1. Per the germline V gene, CDR1 is SNHLY and CDR2 is FYNNEI. The CDR3 length is 13 residues. Trimming cost V 6 bases and J 5 bases; bases outside gene matches: 5. CDR3 in DNA: TGTGCCAGCAGGGACAGGGTGGTGTATGGCTACACCTTC. It yields the protein CASRDRVVYGYTF.

This chain joins TRBV4-1 and TRBJ2-5; D gene unclear. Germline assignment: CDR1 MGHRA and CDR2 YSYEKL. CDR3 length: 14 amino acids. Trimming removed 0 bases from V and 6 bases from J, with 11 bases in between. The CDR3 loop is CASSQEAERQTQYF. The DNA for the CDR3 is TGCGCCAGCAGCCAAGAAGCAGAGCGTCAGACCCAGTACTTC.